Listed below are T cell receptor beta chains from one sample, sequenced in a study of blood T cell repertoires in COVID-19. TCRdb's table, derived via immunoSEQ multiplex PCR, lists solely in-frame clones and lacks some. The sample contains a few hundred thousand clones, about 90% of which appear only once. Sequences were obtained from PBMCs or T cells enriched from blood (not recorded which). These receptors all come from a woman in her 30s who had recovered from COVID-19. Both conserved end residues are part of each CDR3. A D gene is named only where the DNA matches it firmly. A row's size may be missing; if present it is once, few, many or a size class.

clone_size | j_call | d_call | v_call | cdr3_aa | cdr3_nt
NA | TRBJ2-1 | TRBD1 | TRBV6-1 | CASSGQGLSSYNEQFF | TGTGCCAGCAGTGGACAGGGCCTAAGCTCCTACAATGAGCAGTTCTTC
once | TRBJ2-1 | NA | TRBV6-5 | CASSYSPYEQFF | TGTGCCAGCAGTTACTCCCCTTATGAGCAGTTCTTC
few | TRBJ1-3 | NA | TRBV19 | CASSMGGTGNTIYF | TGTGCCAGTAGTATGGGGGGAACTGGAAACACCATATATTTT
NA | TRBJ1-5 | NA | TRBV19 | CASSNIPAPGLMVAQPQHF | TGTGCCAGTAGTAACATTCCGGCACCCGGACTGATGGTAGCTCAGCCCCAGCATTTT
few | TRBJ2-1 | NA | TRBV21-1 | CASKGLAGMYNEQFF | TGTGCCAGTAAAGGACTAGCGGGGATGTATAATGAGCAGTTCTTC
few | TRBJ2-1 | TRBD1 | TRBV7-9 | CASSLGTGAHNEQFF | TGTGCCAGCAGCTTGGGGACAGGGGCACACAATGAGCAGTTCTTC
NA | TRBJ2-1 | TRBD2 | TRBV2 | CASREQGLAAFEQFF | TGTGCCAGCAGGGAGCAAGGACTAGCGGCTTTTGAGCAGTTCTTC
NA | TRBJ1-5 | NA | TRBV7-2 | CASSSTWGGEPQHF | TGTGCCAGCAGCTCTACATGGGGGGGAGAGCCCCAGCATTTT
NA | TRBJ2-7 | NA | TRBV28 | CASSLTGPGYEQYF | TGTGCCAGCAGCCTAACAGGGCCCGGTTACGAGCAGTACTTC
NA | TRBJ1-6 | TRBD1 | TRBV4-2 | CASSQASDRADSPLHF | TGTGCCAGCAGCCAAGCATCCGACAGGGCGGATTCACCCCTCCACTTT
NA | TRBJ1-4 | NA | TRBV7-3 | CASSIHSGEKLFF | TGTGCCAGCAGCATACACAGTGGGGAAAAACTGTTTTTT
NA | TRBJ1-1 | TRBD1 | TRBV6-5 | CASKRQGRAEAFF | TGTGCCAGCAAGCGACAGGGCAGGGCTGAAGCTTTCTTT
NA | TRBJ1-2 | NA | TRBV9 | CASRGKTGYGYTF | TGTGCCAGCAGGGGGAAGACAGGCTATGGCTACACCTTC
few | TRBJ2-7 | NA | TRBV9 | CASSVTQDLAYEQYF | TGTGCCAGCAGCGTGACACAGGACCTGGCCTACGAGCAGTACTTC
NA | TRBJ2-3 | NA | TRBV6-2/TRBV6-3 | CASSKLATADTQYF | TGTGCCAGCAGTAAACTAGCCACGGCAGATACGCAGTATTTT
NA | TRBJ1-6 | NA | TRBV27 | CASSFLRTYNSPLHF | TGTGCCAGCAGTTTCTTGAGAACCTATAATTCACCCCTCCACTTT
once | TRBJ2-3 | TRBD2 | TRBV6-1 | CASSEYASGDTDTQYF | TGTGCCAGCAGTGAATACGCTAGCGGGGACACAGATACGCAGTATTTT
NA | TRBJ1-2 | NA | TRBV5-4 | CASSLSATSNYGYTF | TGTGCCAGCAGCTTGTCAGCGACCTCTAACTATGGCTACACCTTC
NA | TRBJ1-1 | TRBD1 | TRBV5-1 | CASSLGQGLLNTEAFF | TGCGCCAGCAGCTTGGGACAGGGGTTATTGAACACTGAAGCTTTCTTT
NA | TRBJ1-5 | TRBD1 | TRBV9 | CASSETGGNNQPQHF | TGTGCCAGCAGTGAGACAGGGGGCAACAATCAGCCCCAGCATTTT
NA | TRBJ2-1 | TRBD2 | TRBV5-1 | CASSFSGSNNEQFF | TGCGCCAGCAGCTTTAGCGGGAGTAACAATGAGCAGTTCTTC
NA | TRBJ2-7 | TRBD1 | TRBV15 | CATSGDRAYEQYF | TGTGCCACCAGCGGGGACAGGGCCTACGAGCAGTACTTC
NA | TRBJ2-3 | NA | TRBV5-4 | CASSVFSTDTQYF | TGTGCCAGCAGTGTCTTCAGCACAGATACGCAGTATTTT
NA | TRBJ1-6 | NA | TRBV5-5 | CASSLEPGSPLHF | TGTGCCAGCAGCTTGGAGCCTGGTTCACCCCTCCACTTT
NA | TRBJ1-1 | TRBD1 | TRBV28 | CASSSRGVRTEAFF | TGTGCCAGCAGTTCCAGGGGGGTTCGGACTGAAGCTTTCTTT
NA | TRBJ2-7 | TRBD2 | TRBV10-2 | CASSEWRGATFYEQYF | TGCGCCAGCAGTGAATGGCGGGGGGCTACTTTCTACGAGCAGTACTTC
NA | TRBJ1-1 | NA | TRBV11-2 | CASSRNLNTEAFF | TGTGCCAGCAGCCGAAACTTGAACACTGAAGCTTTCTTT
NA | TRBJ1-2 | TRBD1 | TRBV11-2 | CASSLADFVGQIYGYTF | TGTGCCAGCAGCTTAGCCGACTTTGTGGGACAGATCTATGGCTACACCTTC
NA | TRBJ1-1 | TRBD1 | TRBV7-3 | CASSLFGTGGAEAFF | TGTGCCAGCAGCTTATTCGGGACAGGGGGTGCTGAAGCTTTCTTT
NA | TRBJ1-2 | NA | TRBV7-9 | CASSLNTEYGYTF | TGTGCCAGCAGCTTGAACACGGAGTATGGCTACACCTTC
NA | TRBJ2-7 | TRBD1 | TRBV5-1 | CASSLELRTGGNEQYF | TGCGCCAGCAGCTTGGAATTAAGGACAGGGGGCAACGAGCAGTACTTC
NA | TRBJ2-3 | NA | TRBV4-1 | CASSEGQSSTDTQYF | TGCGCCAGCAGCGAAGGACAGAGTTCCACAGATACGCAGTATTTT
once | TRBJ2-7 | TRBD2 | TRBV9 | CASSVGAGGTYEQYF | TGTGCCAGCAGCGTAGGGGCGGGGGGAACCTACGAGCAGTACTTC
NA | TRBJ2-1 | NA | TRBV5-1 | CASSLGQSSSYNEQFF | TGCGCCAGCAGTTTAGGACAGAGCAGCTCCTACAATGAGCAGTTCTTC
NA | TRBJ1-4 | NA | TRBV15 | CATTHATNEKLFF | TGTGCCACCACCCATGCAACTAATGAAAAACTGTTTTTT
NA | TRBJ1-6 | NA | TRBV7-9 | CASSLPGDNSPLHF | TGTGCCAGCAGCTTACCAGGGGATAATTCACCCCTCCACTTT
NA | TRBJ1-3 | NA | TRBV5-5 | CASSYGTNGNTIYF | TGTGCCAGCAGCTACGGGACTAATGGAAACACCATATATTTT
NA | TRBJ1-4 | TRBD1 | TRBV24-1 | CATSQGAGVLCGLEANEKLFF | TGTGCCACCAGTCAGGGGGCGGGGGTCCTGTGCGGGTTAGAGGCTAATGAAAAACTGTTTTTT
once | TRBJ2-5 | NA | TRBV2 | CASSVAQKKETQYF | TGTGCCAGCAGTGTGGCACAGAAGAAAGAGACCCAGTACTTC
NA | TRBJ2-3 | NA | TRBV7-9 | CASSLGGLGGTDTQYF | TGTGCCAGCAGCTTAGGAGGCCTAGGAGGCACAGATACGCAGTATTTT
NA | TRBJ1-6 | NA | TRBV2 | CARERPGRENSPLHF | TGTGCCAGGGAGCGCCCTGGTAGGGAGAATTCACCCCTCCACTTT
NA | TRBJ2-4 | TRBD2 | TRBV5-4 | CASSPWRGAKNIQYF | TGTGCCAGCAGCCCCTGGCGGGGGGCCAAAAACATTCAGTACTTC
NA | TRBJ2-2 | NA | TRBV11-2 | CASNRGWGRGAGELFF | TGTGCCAGCAACCGAGGATGGGGCAGGGGGGCCGGGGAGCTGTTTTTT
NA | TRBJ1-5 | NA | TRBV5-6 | CASSLALQGQPQHF | TGTGCCAGCAGCTTGGCCTTACAGGGCCAGCCCCAGCATTTT
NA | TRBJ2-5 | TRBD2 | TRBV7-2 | CASVRGGFETQYF | TGTGCCAGCGTAAGGGGAGGGTTTGAGACCCAGTACTTC
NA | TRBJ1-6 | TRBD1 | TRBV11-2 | CASSLGQGVYSPLHF | TGTGCCAGCAGCTTGGGGCAGGGGGTCTATTCACCCCTCCACTTT
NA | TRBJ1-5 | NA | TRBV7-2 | CASSLVGAKPQHF | TGTGCCAGCAGCTTAGTAGGGGCGAAGCCCCAGCATTTT
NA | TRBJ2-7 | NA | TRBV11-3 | CASSLDGRGREQYF | TGTGCCAGCAGCTTAGACGGCAGGGGAAGGGAGCAGTACTTC
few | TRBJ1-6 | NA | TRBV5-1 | CASRFRQSLGPLHF | TGCGCCAGCAGATTTCGACAGTCATTGGGACCCCTCCACTTT
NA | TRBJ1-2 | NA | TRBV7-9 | CASSLAGLYYGYTF | TGTGCCAGCAGCTTAGCGGGACTATACTATGGCTACACCTTC
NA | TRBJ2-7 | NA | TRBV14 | CASSQGLLANEQYF | TGTGCCAGCAGCCAAGGCCTATTAGCGAACGAGCAGTACTTC
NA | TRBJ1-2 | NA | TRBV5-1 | CASSLGGADNYGYTF | TGCGCCAGCAGCTTGGGGGGCGCGGATAACTATGGCTACACCTTC
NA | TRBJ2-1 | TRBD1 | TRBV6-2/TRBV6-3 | CASSDRVRHEQFF | TGTGCCAGCAGTGACAGGGTGAGGCATGAGCAGTTCTTC
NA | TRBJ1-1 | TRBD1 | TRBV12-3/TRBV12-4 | CASGQGAEAFF | TGTGCCAGCGGACAGGGGGCTGAAGCTTTCTTT
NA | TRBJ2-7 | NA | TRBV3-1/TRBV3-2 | CASSQDRRDRSLDEQYF | TGTGCCAGCAGCCAAGATAGACGGGATCGGAGTTTGGACGAGCAGTACTTC
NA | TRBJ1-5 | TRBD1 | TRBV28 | CASSPRTGSGNQPQHF | TGTGCCAGCAGTCCGAGGACAGGGAGCGGCAATCAGCCCCAGCATTTT
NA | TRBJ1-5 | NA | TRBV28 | CASRHPGTENSNQPQHF | TGTGCCAGCCGTCATCCTGGAACAGAAAATAGCAATCAGCCCCAGCATTTT
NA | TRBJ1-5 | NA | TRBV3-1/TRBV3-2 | CASSPGGPAGPQHF | TGTGCCAGCAGCCCGGGGGGACCCGCGGGGCCCCAGCATTTT
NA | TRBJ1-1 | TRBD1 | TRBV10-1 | CASSGQGAPNTEAFF | TGCGCCAGCAGTGGGCAGGGGGCGCCGAACACTGAAGCTTTCTTT